Listed below are T cell receptor beta chains from one sample, sequenced in a study of blood T cell repertoires in COVID-19. Only in-frame clones appear in the TCRdb table, and some are missing; sequencing was by immunoSEQ multiplex PCR. The sample consists of some 200,000 clones, approximately 86% of them appearing once. Sequenced input: PBMCs or T cells enriched from blood (not recorded which). Receptors originate from a woman in her sixties with acute COVID-19. The CDR3 runs from the conserved cysteine through the conserved F or W. Each record gives: D gene, V gene, CDR3 length, clone size, J gene, CDR3 protein, CDR3 DNA. D genes are given only for firm matches. Size is omitted from some rows. Given values are once, few, many or a class for expanded clones.

d_call: .; v_call: TRBV20-1; cdr3_length: 14; clone_size: .; j_call: TRBJ1-6; cdr3_aa: CSASLGPDNSPLHF; cdr3_nt: TGCAGTGCTAGTTTGGGGCCTGATAATTCACCCCTCCACTTT
d_call: TRBD1; v_call: TRBV7-2; cdr3_length: 12; clone_size: .; j_call: TRBJ2-7; cdr3_aa: CASSYRDREQYF; cdr3_nt: TGTGCCAGCAGTTACCGGGACAGGGAGCAGTACTTC
d_call: TRBD2; v_call: TRBV24-1; cdr3_length: 16; clone_size: once; j_call: TRBJ2-5; cdr3_aa: CATSDPGLAEQETQYF; cdr3_nt: TGTGCCACCAGTGATCCGGGACTAGCTGAACAAGAGACCCAGTACTTC
d_call: .; v_call: TRBV4-2; cdr3_length: 17; clone_size: .; j_call: TRBJ1-1; cdr3_aa: CASSQAQQSPLNTEAFF; cdr3_nt: TGTGCCAGCAGCCAAGCCCAACAGAGCCCATTGAACACTGAAGCTTTCTTT
d_call: .; v_call: TRBV5-1; cdr3_length: 16; clone_size: .; j_call: TRBJ2-4; cdr3_aa: CASSLSDSIAKNIQYF; cdr3_nt: TGCGCCAGCAGCTTATCGGACAGCATAGCCAAAAACATTCAGTACTTC
d_call: .; v_call: TRBV5-1; cdr3_length: 16; clone_size: .; j_call: TRBJ2-1; cdr3_aa: CASSPLVVATGNEQFF; cdr3_nt: TGCGCCAGCAGCCCCCTCGTGGTAGCGACGGGAAATGAGCAGTTCTTC
d_call: TRBD2; v_call: TRBV24-1; cdr3_length: 15; clone_size: .; j_call: TRBJ2-3; cdr3_aa: CATSDRLAGAYTQYF; cdr3_nt: TGTGCCACCAGTGACCGACTAGCGGGCGCCTATACGCAGTATTTT
d_call: .; v_call: TRBV7-2; cdr3_length: 15; clone_size: .; j_call: TRBJ2-1; cdr3_aa: CASSLGGGSYNEQFF; cdr3_nt: TGTGCCAGCAGCTTAGGGGGCGGCTCCTACAATGAGCAGTTCTTC
d_call: TRBD1; v_call: TRBV10-3; cdr3_length: 16; clone_size: .; j_call: TRBJ1-1; cdr3_aa: CAISGMDRGVNTEAFF; cdr3_nt: TGTGCCATCAGTGGAATGGACAGGGGGGTGAACACTGAAGCTTTCTTT
d_call: TRBD1; v_call: TRBV5-1; cdr3_length: 16; clone_size: .; j_call: TRBJ1-2; cdr3_aa: CASSLGPQGQAAGYTF; cdr3_nt: TGCGCCAGCAGCTTGGGCCCCCAGGGACAGGCGGCTGGCTACACCTTC
d_call: .; v_call: TRBV4-1; cdr3_length: 15; clone_size: few; j_call: TRBJ2-3; cdr3_aa: CASSQVFSGTDTQYF; cdr3_nt: TGCGCCAGCAGCCAAGTCTTTAGCGGAACAGATACGCAGTATTTT
d_call: .; v_call: TRBV5-1; cdr3_length: 15; clone_size: .; j_call: TRBJ2-1; cdr3_aa: CASSLEARAVTEQFF; cdr3_nt: TGCGCCAGCAGCTTGGAGGCCAGGGCGGTGACTGAGCAGTTCTTC
d_call: .; v_call: TRBV7-9; cdr3_length: 18; clone_size: few; j_call: TRBJ1-3; cdr3_aa: CASSPERQGIFSGNTIYF; cdr3_nt: TGTGCCAGCAGCCCCGAACGGCAGGGAATTTTCTCTGGAAACACCATATATTTT
d_call: .; v_call: TRBV18; cdr3_length: 14; clone_size: .; j_call: TRBJ2-3; cdr3_aa: CASSPRRGSDTQYF; cdr3_nt: TGTGCCAGCTCACCAAGGCGGGGATCAGATACGCAGTATTTT
d_call: .; v_call: TRBV28; cdr3_length: 12; clone_size: .; j_call: TRBJ1-2; cdr3_aa: CASSLSLGGYTF; cdr3_nt: TGTGCCAGCAGTTTAAGTCTAGGTGGCTACACCTTC
d_call: TRBD2; v_call: TRBV10-3; cdr3_length: 15; clone_size: .; j_call: TRBJ2-7; cdr3_aa: CAITPRASGRDEQYF; cdr3_nt: TGTGCCATCACCCCCCGGGCTAGCGGGAGGGACGAGCAGTACTTC
d_call: .; v_call: TRBV2; cdr3_length: 15; clone_size: .; j_call: TRBJ2-3; cdr3_aa: CASRSQGGITDTQYF; cdr3_nt: TGTGCCAGCAGGAGTCAGGGTGGGATCACAGATACGCAGTATTTT
d_call: .; v_call: TRBV24-1; cdr3_length: 15; clone_size: .; j_call: TRBJ2-3; cdr3_aa: CATSDLRGSTDTQYF; cdr3_nt: TGTGCCACCAGTGATTTACGGGGTTCGACAGATACGCAGTATTTT
d_call: .; v_call: TRBV12-5; cdr3_length: 12; clone_size: .; j_call: TRBJ2-5; cdr3_aa: CASGAREETQYF; cdr3_nt: TGTGCTAGTGGGGCCAGGGAAGAGACCCAGTACTTC
d_call: .; v_call: TRBV7-8; cdr3_length: 14; clone_size: .; j_call: TRBJ2-5; cdr3_aa: CASSSTRPNLPPDF; cdr3_nt: TGTGCCAGCAGCTCCACCCGCCCGAACCTACCTCCGGACTTC
d_call: .; v_call: TRBV4-3; cdr3_length: 15; clone_size: .; j_call: TRBJ2-3; cdr3_aa: CASSQDRGATDTQYF; cdr3_nt: TGCGCCAGCAGCCAAGATCGCGGGGCGACAGATACGCAGTATTTT
d_call: TRBD2; v_call: TRBV6-5; cdr3_length: 15; clone_size: .; j_call: TRBJ2-1; cdr3_aa: CAARPGLAALNEQFF; cdr3_nt: TGTGCCGCGCGCCCTGGACTAGCGGCCCTCAATGAGCAGTTCTTC
d_call: TRBD2; v_call: TRBV28; cdr3_length: 14; clone_size: .; j_call: TRBJ2-3; cdr3_aa: CASSPGLGTDTQYF; cdr3_nt: TGTGCCAGCAGTCCGGGACTAGGGACAGATACGCAGTATTTT
d_call: TRBD1; v_call: TRBV19; cdr3_length: 18; clone_size: .; j_call: TRBJ2-6; cdr3_aa: CASSTRGQFPSGANVLTF; cdr3_nt: TGTGCCAGTAGCACACGGGGACAGTTTCCCTCTGGGGCCAACGTCCTGACTTTC
d_call: .; v_call: TRBV6-5; cdr3_length: 13; clone_size: few; j_call: TRBJ1-2; cdr3_aa: CASRLTANYGYTF; cdr3_nt: TGTGCCAGCAGACTGACAGCTAACTATGGCTACACCTTC
d_call: .; v_call: TRBV7-9; cdr3_length: 14; clone_size: .; j_call: TRBJ1-4; cdr3_aa: CASSLGEISEKLFF; cdr3_nt: TGTGCCAGCAGCCTTGGAGAGATAAGCGAAAAACTGTTTTTT
d_call: TRBD1; v_call: TRBV6-5; cdr3_length: 14; clone_size: once; j_call: TRBJ1-4; cdr3_aa: CASSSNRGTEKLFF; cdr3_nt: TGTGCCAGCAGTTCAAACAGGGGGACTGAAAAACTGTTTTTT
d_call: .; v_call: TRBV7-2; cdr3_length: 15; clone_size: .; j_call: TRBJ2-5; cdr3_aa: CASSFQGSDGETQYF; cdr3_nt: TGTGCCAGCAGCTTCCAGGGGAGCGACGGGGAGACCCAGTACTTC
d_call: .; v_call: TRBV12-3/TRBV12-4; cdr3_length: 12; clone_size: .; j_call: TRBJ1-3; cdr3_aa: CASSFGRGTIYF; cdr3_nt: TGTGCCAGCAGTTTCGGTCGGGGCACCATATATTTT
d_call: TRBD1; v_call: TRBV7-2; cdr3_length: 14; clone_size: many; j_call: TRBJ2-5; cdr3_aa: CASSLGQGVETQYF; cdr3_nt: TGTGCCAGCAGCTTGGGACAGGGGGTGGAGACCCAGTACTTC
d_call: .; v_call: TRBV10-1; cdr3_length: 15; clone_size: .; j_call: TRBJ1-3; cdr3_aa: CASSVTTGLGNTIYF; cdr3_nt: TGCGCCAGCAGTGTGACGACAGGTCTCGGAAACACCATATATTTT
d_call: .; v_call: TRBV7-9; cdr3_length: 16; clone_size: .; j_call: TRBJ1-1; cdr3_aa: CASSLLKGKMNTEAFF; cdr3_nt: TGTGCCAGCAGCTTATTGAAGGGGAAAATGAACACTGAAGCTTTCTTT
d_call: TRBD1; v_call: TRBV7-8; cdr3_length: 13; clone_size: .; j_call: TRBJ1-5; cdr3_aa: CASSQTGGQPQHF; cdr3_nt: TGTGCCAGCAGCCAGACAGGGGGACAGCCCCAGCATTTT
d_call: .; v_call: TRBV19; cdr3_length: 16; clone_size: .; j_call: TRBJ2-3; cdr3_aa: CASSFMTRVSTDTQYF; cdr3_nt: TGTGCCAGTAGTTTCATGACTAGGGTTAGCACAGATACGCAGTATTTT
d_call: .; v_call: TRBV4-1; cdr3_length: 16; clone_size: .; j_call: TRBJ2-1; cdr3_aa: CASSQGVLSSYNEQFF; cdr3_nt: TGCGCCAGCAGCCAAGGAGTCCTGAGCTCCTACAATGAGCAGTTCTTC
d_call: TRBD1; v_call: TRBV14; cdr3_length: 14; clone_size: .; j_call: TRBJ1-2; cdr3_aa: CASSQQGQGIGYTF; cdr3_nt: TGTGCCAGCAGCCAACAAGGACAGGGCATTGGCTACACCTTC
d_call: .; v_call: TRBV5-1; cdr3_length: 14; clone_size: .; j_call: TRBJ1-2; cdr3_aa: CASSLDGREGGYTF; cdr3_nt: TGCGCCAGCAGCTTGGACGGCAGAGAGGGTGGCTACACCTTC
d_call: TRBD1; v_call: TRBV15; cdr3_length: 15; clone_size: .; j_call: TRBJ1-5; cdr3_aa: CATSRDTGGGQPQHF; cdr3_nt: TGTGCCACCAGCAGAGATACAGGGGGAGGACAGCCCCAGCATTTT
d_call: .; v_call: TRBV11-3; cdr3_length: 14; clone_size: few; j_call: TRBJ2-6; cdr3_aa: CASSLGTGANVLTF; cdr3_nt: TGTGCCAGCAGCCTAGGGACAGGGGCCAACGTCCTGACTTTC
d_call: TRBD1; v_call: TRBV11-3; cdr3_length: 16; clone_size: .; j_call: TRBJ2-1; cdr3_aa: CASSKGGGTGTYEQFF; cdr3_nt: TGTGCCAGCAGCAAAGGAGGGGGGACAGGGACGTATGAGCAGTTCTTC
d_call: TRBD1; v_call: TRBV4-1; cdr3_length: 16; clone_size: .; j_call: TRBJ1-2; cdr3_aa: CASSRDRGRTLGGYTF; cdr3_nt: TGCGCCAGCAGCCGGGACAGGGGGCGTACTTTGGGTGGCTACACCTTC
d_call: TRBD1; v_call: TRBV25-1; cdr3_length: 17; clone_size: .; j_call: TRBJ2-2; cdr3_aa: CASRPTTDRGYGRGAVF; cdr3_nt: TGTGCCAGCAGGCCGACTACGGACAGGGGGTATGGCCGGGGAGCTGTTTTT
d_call: .; v_call: TRBV11-2; cdr3_length: 11; clone_size: few; j_call: TRBJ2-5; cdr3_aa: CASSPSWTQYF; cdr3_nt: TGTGCCAGCAGCCCGTCGTGGACCCAGTACTTC
d_call: TRBD1; v_call: TRBV28; cdr3_length: 14; clone_size: once; j_call: TRBJ1-1; cdr3_aa: CASIPGQENTEAFF; cdr3_nt: TGTGCCAGCATTCCGGGACAGGAGAACACTGAAGCTTTCTTT
d_call: .; v_call: TRBV5-1; cdr3_length: 15; clone_size: .; j_call: TRBJ2-2; cdr3_aa: CASSLAGQPTGELFF; cdr3_nt: TGCGCCAGCAGCTTGGCTGGACAGCCTACCGGGGAGCTGTTTTTT
d_call: .; v_call: TRBV24-1; cdr3_length: 14; clone_size: .; j_call: TRBJ1-4; cdr3_aa: CATSDPRGEEKLFF; cdr3_nt: TGTGCCACCAGTGACCCCAGGGGCGAGGAAAAACTGTTTTTT